Sequencing of this T cell receptor (beta chain) was carried out in a study of blood T cell repertoires in COVID-19. The CDR3 extends over 16 amino acids. The J segment lost 2 bases and the V segment lost 4 bases, leaving 4 bases of the junction unmatched. The germline CDR1 and CDR2 sequences are SGHRS and YFSETQ. Measured with immunoSEQ multiplex PCR; TCRdb has only the in-frame clones, and not every one. The sample records 90,000 to 100,000 clones, about four fifths being singletons. The gene calls are TRBV5-1 and TRBJ2-1; 12 positions match TRBD2. The clonotype comes from an older man with active or convalescent COVID-19. The sequenced material came from peripheral blood. CDR3: CASSLTSGGAYNEQFF. Here the CDR3 DNA reads TGCGCCAGCAGCCTGACTAGCGGGGGAGCCTACAATGAGCAGTTCTTC. Together with reference TRBV5-1 and TRBJ2-1, the CDR3 gives the full variable domain: KAGVTQTPRYLIKTRGQQVTLSCSPISGHRSVSWYQQTPGQGLQFLFEYFSETQRNKGNFPGRFSGRQFSNSRSEMNVSTLELGDSALYLCASSLTSGGAYNEQFFGPGTRLTVL.